This T cell receptor (beta chain) was sequenced in a study of blood T cell repertoires in COVID-19. Study-level background: From T cells, B-cell-depleted T cells, or PBMCs came the material, which was cDNA or gDNA.

This CDR3 is built from 15 residues. CDR1 LGHDT and CDR2 YNNKEL come from the germline V gene (reference sequence). With 3 bases removed from V and 6 bases from J, the gap between germline ends came to 15 bases. In Cohort 3, a recovered donor had either two negative PCRs, clearance, or symptom resolution. As processed by the authors: Estimation of nucleated cell counts was performed using reference gene primer amplification. The repertoire was sequenced with immunoSEQ multiplex PCR; TCRdb's copy has only in-frame clones and lacks some. The V and J calls and the clone size are those of that table, but D and trimming were determined from the DNA. The sample has roughly 500,000 clones; approximately 86% are singletons.

The chain uses TRBV3-1 (or the pseudogene TRBV3-2) and TRBJ2-1, with D possibly TRBD2 on 7 matching bases. Sequenced material: PBMCs or T cells enriched from blood (not recorded which). The receptor was derived from a woman aged 55-69 years who had recovered from COVID-19. CDR3 sequence reads: CASSQRGGRGNEQFF. The CDR3 nucleotides are TGTGCCAGCAGCCAGAGGGGGGGGCGAGGCAATGAGCAGTTCTTC.